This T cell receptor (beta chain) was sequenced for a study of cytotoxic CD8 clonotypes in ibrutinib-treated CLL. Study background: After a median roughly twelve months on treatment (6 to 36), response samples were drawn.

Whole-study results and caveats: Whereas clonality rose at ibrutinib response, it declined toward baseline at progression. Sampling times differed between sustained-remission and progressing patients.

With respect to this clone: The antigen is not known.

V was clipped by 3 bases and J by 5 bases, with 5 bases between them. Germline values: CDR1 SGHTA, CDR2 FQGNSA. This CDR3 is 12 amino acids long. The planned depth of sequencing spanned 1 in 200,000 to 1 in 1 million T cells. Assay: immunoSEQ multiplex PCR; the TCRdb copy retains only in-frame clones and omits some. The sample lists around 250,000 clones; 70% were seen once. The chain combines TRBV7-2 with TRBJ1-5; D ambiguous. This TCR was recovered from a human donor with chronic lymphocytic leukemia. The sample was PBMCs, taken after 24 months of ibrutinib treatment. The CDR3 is CASSFQDQPQHF. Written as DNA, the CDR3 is TGTGCCAGCAGCTTTCAAGATCAGCCCCAGCATTTT.